Listed below are T cell receptor beta chains from one sample, sequenced in a study of CD8+CD57+ T cells in acquired aplastic anemia. TCRdb re-called the reads with MiXCR, one entry per CDR3 protein. The sample lists around 180,000 distinct CDR3 sequences, about 64% seen once, with about 43% in the top ten. The sample was sorted CD4+, CD8+, or CD8+CD57+ T cells (not recorded which) from PBMCs. Receptor source: a human donor with severe aplastic anemia or a healthy control (not recorded which). Each CDR3 is given with its conserved first and last residue. Size is stated for part of the rows, as once, few or many counts, or as a class when the clone is expanded.

V: TRBV12-3/TRBV12-4; size: NA; J: TRBJ1-1; CDR3: CASHTGGMNTEAFF
V: TRBV10-3; size: few; J: TRBJ2-7; CDR3: CAISGQGNEQYF
V: TRBV19; size: NA; J: TRBJ1-5; CDR3: CASSMISGGAGQPQHF
V: TRBV7-9; size: NA; J: TRBJ2-3; CDR3: CASSQGLAGADTQYF
V: TRBV7-9; size: once; J: TRBJ1-2; CDR3: CASSLEEGGYTF
V: TRBV12-3/TRBV12-4; size: many; J: TRBJ2-1; CDR3: CASSLSGDEQFF
V: TRBV10-1; size: NA; J: TRBJ2-7; CDR3: CASSDRGTHEQYF
V: TRBV20-1; size: NA; J: TRBJ2-5; CDR3: CSARGSAGETQYF
V: TRBV5-1; size: once; J: TRBJ2-7; CDR3: CASSSRRPGTHYEQYF
V: TRBV25-1; size: NA; J: TRBJ2-1; CDR3: CASSPQDLNEQFF
V: TRBV12-5; size: NA; J: TRBJ2-5; CDR3: CASSRKLLAGVRETQYF
V: TRBV3-1; size: NA; J: TRBJ1-2; CDR3: CASSQGEAGYTF
V: TRBV5-1; size: NA; J: TRBJ1-2; CDR3: CASSSWTGDDYGYTF
V: TRBV2; size: NA; J: TRBJ1-3; CDR3: CASNTAGNTIYF
V: TRBV2; size: NA; J: TRBJ2-4; CDR3: CASSVVDGAYF
V: TRBV10-3; size: few; J: TRBJ1-2; CDR3: CAISPRDRGYGYTF
V: TRBV10-1; size: NA; J: TRBJ2-3; CDR3: CASALSGSDTQYF
V: TRBV10-3; size: NA; J: TRBJ1-1; CDR3: CAISESWGDVRGTEAFF
V: TRBV15; size: NA; J: TRBJ1-1; CDR3: CATSRDEVDRFDPEAFF
V: TRBV7-8; size: once; J: TRBJ1-2; CDR3: CASSPLEGAGYTF
V: TRBV6-5; size: NA; J: TRBJ2-1; CDR3: CASRSGLGNEQFF
V: TRBV4-1; size: NA; J: TRBJ2-7; CDR3: CASSQDPGGSYEQYF
V: TRBV7-2; size: few; J: TRBJ2-7; CDR3: CASSQNQGEQYF
V: TRBV7-3; size: once; J: NA; CDR3: CASSLRGDGSYEQYF
V: TRBV10-3; size: many; J: TRBJ2-7; CDR3: CAISREQTESYEQYF
V: TRBV19; size: NA; J: TRBJ2-2; CDR3: CASSVLAGNTGELFF
V: TRBV19; size: NA; J: TRBJ1-1; CDR3: CASDPGRSGSGNTEAFF
V: TRBV7-9; size: NA; J: TRBJ1-3; CDR3: CASSLTVDTIYF
V: TRBV29-1; size: NA; J: TRBJ2-3; CDR3: CSVEGGTGVPSHTQYF
V: TRBV5-8; size: NA; J: TRBJ2-7; CDR3: CASSFGGKLGEQYF
V: TRBV9; size: once; J: TRBJ1-2; CDR3: CASRDRRGYTF
V: TRBV24-1; size: large; J: TRBJ2-2; CDR3: CATSMDRWNTGELFF
V: TRBV20-1; size: NA; J: TRBJ1-2; CDR3: CSAGRPGTGYGDGYTF
V: TRBV20-1; size: once; J: TRBJ1-5; CDR3: CSARDLRQGTANQPQHF
V: TRBV9; size: many; J: TRBJ1-1; CDR3: CASSVGGDANTEAFF
V: TRBV2; size: NA; J: TRBJ1-2; CDR3: CASSLDRGSTSNYGYTF
V: TRBV7-2; size: NA; J: TRBJ1-2; CDR3: CASTVSRDYGYTF
V: TRBV7-2; size: NA; J: TRBJ2-5; CDR3: CASSLGEETQYF
V: TRBV6-6; size: NA; J: TRBJ2-7; CDR3: CASSEASWTDVGSYEQYF
V: TRBV12-3/TRBV12-4; size: NA; J: TRBJ2-5; CDR3: CASTGGPGTQYF
V: TRBV7-8; size: NA; J: TRBJ2-7; CDR3: CASSLPTGVSEQYF
V: TRBV13; size: NA; J: TRBJ2-7; CDR3: CASSPGTSVYEQYF
V: TRBV6-5; size: few; J: TRBJ2-6; CDR3: CASSSGGAGANVLTF
V: TRBV5-5; size: many; J: TRBJ1-6; CDR3: CASSEGRHNSPLHF
V: TRBV20-1; size: NA; J: TRBJ2-1; CDR3: CSARSKNEQFF
V: TRBV4-1; size: NA; J: TRBJ2-3; CDR3: CASWGQFSSTDTQYF
V: TRBV4-3; size: NA; J: TRBJ2-7; CDR3: CASSQDFAELYEQYF
V: TRBV9; size: NA; J: TRBJ1-6; CDR3: CASSPGTSPLHF
V: TRBV7-2; size: NA; J: TRBJ2-7; CDR3: CASSLEKGYEQYF
V: TRBV9; size: NA; J: TRBJ2-1; CDR3: CASSNSGGPYNEQFF
V: TRBV2; size: NA; J: NA; CDR3: CASLRDRGTEQYF
V: TRBV5-4; size: NA; J: TRBJ1-3; CDR3: CASSQQGSGNTIYF
V: TRBV5-1; size: NA; J: TRBJ2-2; CDR3: CASSVGWGDTGELFF
V: TRBV12-5; size: many; J: TRBJ1-5; CDR3: CASGLGTGYQPQHF
V: TRBV15; size: few; J: TRBJ2-7; CDR3: CATSRVSGGDEQYF